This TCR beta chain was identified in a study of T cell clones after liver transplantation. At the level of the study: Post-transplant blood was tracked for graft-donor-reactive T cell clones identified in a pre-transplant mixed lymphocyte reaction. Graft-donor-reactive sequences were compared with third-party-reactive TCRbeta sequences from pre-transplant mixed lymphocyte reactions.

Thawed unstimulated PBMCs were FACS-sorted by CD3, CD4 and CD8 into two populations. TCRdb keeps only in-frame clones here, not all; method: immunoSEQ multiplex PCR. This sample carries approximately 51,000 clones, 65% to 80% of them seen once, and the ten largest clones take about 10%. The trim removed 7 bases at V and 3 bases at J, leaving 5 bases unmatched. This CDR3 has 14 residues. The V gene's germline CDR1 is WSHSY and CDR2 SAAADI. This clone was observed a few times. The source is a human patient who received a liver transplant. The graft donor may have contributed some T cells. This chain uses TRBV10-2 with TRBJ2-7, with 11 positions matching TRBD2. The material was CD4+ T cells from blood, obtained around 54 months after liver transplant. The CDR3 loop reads CASKGTSGFYEQYF. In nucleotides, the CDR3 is TGCGCCAGCAAGGGGACTAGCGGCTTCTACGAGCAGTACTTC.